The source of this T cell receptor (beta chain) is a study of T cell repertoires in cytomegalovirus infection. Germline CDR1 is ENHRY and CDR2 is SYGVKD. This CDR3 comprises 15 residues. Trimming took 0 bases from V and 6 from J; bases not matched to a gene: 6. With respect to this clonotype: Its antigen is as yet unknown.

TCRdb fed the reads into MiXCR, producing one record per CDR3 protein. The profile shows tens of thousands of distinct CDR3 sequences, more than 20% of them singletons. The chain joins TRBV10-3 to TRBJ2-3; 7 nucleotides match TRBD1. The specimen comprised CD8+ T cells from cultured PBMCs, sampled from culture after CMV antigen stimulation. This receptor was identified in a human donor in good health (CMV status not recorded). Some clones in this sample may be carry-over from other donors' samples. In DNA form, the CDR3 reads TGTGCCATCAGTGAGTCGACTCAGGGGGAGGATACGCAGTATTTT. This gives the protein CAISESTQGEDTQYF.